This T cell receptor beta chain is drawn from a study of T cell responses to AZD1222 COVID-19 vaccine. Across the study: Some second doses came at about 4 weeks and others at about 12 weeks; these were pooled. Study-level results: Among those given AZD1222, only five or six were seropositive at baseline. Across the whole spike, CD4 TCRs peaked at regions 160-218 and 743-854. Spike-specific TCR breadth and depth rose after two AZD1222 doses.

A word on this clone: The antigen remains unidentified. Other nucleotide sequences from this sample produce the same CDR3.

Produced via immunoSEQ multiplex PCR; TCRdb's table is partial and in-frame only. The sample lists over 150,000 clones, 90% occurring once. The CDR3 has 13 amino acids. V was clipped by 1 base and J by 5 bases, with 6 bases between them. The V gene's germline CDR1 is LGHDT and CDR2 YNNKEL (reference sequence). The material sequenced was peripheral blood, taken on day 0 of AZD1222 vaccination. The receptor was isolated from an adult in good health. This chain links TRBV3-1 (or the pseudogene TRBV3-2) with TRBJ1-5; D remains ambiguous. The CDR3: CASSQGADQPQHF. CDR3 nucleotides: TGTGCCAGCAGCCAAGGGGCGGATCAGCCCCAGCATTTT.